Below, 26 T cell receptor beta chains from the same sample are listed, as sequenced in a study of shared T cell receptors in the human thymus. This table comes from immunoSEQ multiplex PCR, and its TCRdb copy is limited to in-frame clones, with some not included. Counted here are about 660,000 clones, around 87% occurring once; the ten biggest clones make up about 0.0094%. These data are also associated with another study on human thymus T cells.

The sequencing sample was made of thymocytes. Receptors originate from a boy younger than two with a congenital heart defect.

The chain recombines TRBV5-1 with TRBJ2-7, with 9 bases that match TRBD1. The V gene end was trimmed by 7 bases and the J gene end by 3 bases; junction bases not matched to a gene: 5. Germline V gives CDR1 SGHRS, CDR2 YFSETQ. The CDR3 spans 13 residues. CDR3 protein: CASGRDRVYEQYF. The CDR3 DNA reads TGCGCCAGCGGCCGGGACAGGGTCTACGAGCAGTACTTC.

The chain has TRBV15 and TRBJ2-4; 9 bases align to TRBD1. The length of the CDR3 is 16 residues. Germline V lookup: CDR1 LNHNV, CDR2 YYDKDF (reference sequence). The trim removed 1 base at V and 8 bases at J, leaving 9 bases unmatched. CDR3 in DNA: TGTGCCACCAGCAGAGGGCGACAGGGGGAAATGGACATTCAGTACTTC. Translating gives CATSRGRQGEMDIQYF.

The chain carries TRBV30 and TRBJ1-1; 7 nucleotides line up with TRBD1. Germline CDR1 reads GTSNPN; CDR2 reads SVGIG (reference sequence). The V segment lost 2 bases and the J segment 1 base; nucleotides outside the gene matches: 7. This CDR3 is built from 15 residues. In nucleotides, the CDR3 is TGTGCCTGGAGTAACCTCCAGGGGGGGAACACTGAAGCTTTCTTT. Residues: CAWSNLQGGNTEAFF.

The rearrangement joins TRBV7-9 to TRBJ2-7; 8 bases are a match to TRBD1. The length of the CDR3 is 15 residues. CDR1 SEHNR and CDR2 FQNEAQ come from the germline V gene (reference sequence). J lost 5 bases, V lost 3 bases, and 9 bases had no gene match. The CDR3 reads CASSLGDRGWDEQYF. The CDR3 coding sequence is TGTGCCAGCAGCTTGGGTGACAGGGGTTGGGACGAGCAGTACTTC.

This chain joins TRBV28 and TRBJ1-3; D might be TRBD1 (5 bases). The germline gives CDR1 MDHEN, CDR2 SYDVKM. Trimming removed 5 bases from V and 0 bases from J, with 17 bases in between. This CDR3 comprises 17 residues. This CDR3 reads CASSVMGEVASGNTIYF. The CDR3 DNA sequence: TGTGCCAGCAGTGTTATGGGGGAGGTCGCCTCTGGAAACACCATATATTTT. Using reference TRBV28 and TRBJ1-3 for the parts outside the CDR3, the full variable domain is DVKVTQSSRYLVKRTGEKVFLECVQDMDHENMFWYRQDPGLGLRLIYFSYDVKMKEKGDIPEGYSVSREKKERFSLILESASTNQTSMYLCASSVMGEVASGNTIYFGEGSWLTVV.

The chain is built from TRBV25-1 and TRBJ1-5; D is unresolved. Germline lookup yields CDR1 MGHDK and CDR2 SYGVNS. Trimming pared 4 bases from V and 2 bases from J, leaving 9 bases between. The CDR3 consists of 14 residues. The CDR3 here is CASSGGNGNQPQHF. The CDR3 DNA follows: TGTGCCAGCAGTGGAGGGAATGGCAATCAGCCCCAGCATTTT. Complete variable domain (other parts from reference TRBV25-1 and TRBJ1-5): EADIYQTPRYLVIGTGKKITLECSQTMGHDKMYWYQQDPGMELHLIHYSYGVNSTEKGDLSSESTVSRIRTEHFPLTLESARPSHTSQYLCASSGGNGNQPQHFGDGTRLSIL.

The V gene is TRBV4-1, the J gene TRBJ2-4; D is perhaps TRBD1 (6 bases). Trimming cost V 5 bases and J 0 bases, with 11 bases left between them. Germline V gives CDR1 MGHRA, CDR2 YSYEKL. The CDR3 extends over 15 amino acids. In DNA, the CDR3 is TGCGCCAGCAGCTCTTTAGGGGGAGCCAAAAACATTCAGTACTTC. Amino acids: CASSSLGGAKNIQYF.

The CDR3 is CASSPSGRAHEQFF. The CDR3 DNA follows: TGTGCCAGCAGCCCTAGCGGGAGGGCCCATGAGCAGTTCTTC. The chain recombines TRBV5-4 with TRBJ2-1; 12 nucleotides align to TRBD2. Germline V CDR1 and CDR2: SGHNT, YYREEE (reference sequence). V was pared by 4 bases and J by 8 bases, with 4 bases of the junction left unmatched. The CDR3 sequence is 14 residues long. Drawing the rest from reference TRBV5-4 and TRBJ2-1, the complete variable domain is ETGVTQSPTHLIKTRGQQVTLRCSSQSGHNTVSWYQQALGQGPQFIFQYYREEENGRGNFPPRFSGLQFPNYSSELNVNALELDDSALYLCASSPSGRAHEQFFGPGTRLTVL.

The V gene is TRBV7-2, the J gene TRBJ1-6, with D possibly TRBD1 on 5 matching bases. The germline V and J ends were trimmed by 5 bases and 14 bases, with 13 bases remaining between them. CDR3 length: 12 residues. Germline CDR1 and CDR2: SGHTA and FQGNSA. CDR3 coding DNA: TGTGCCAGCAGCCTCCAGGGAGGTTCCCTCCACTTT. Translated, it gives CASSLQGGSLHF.

This clone came up once. CDR3 residues: CASSARASGNTYEQYF. The CDR3 DNA follows: TGTGCCAGCAGCGCCCGAGCTAGCGGAAATACCTACGAGCAGTACTTC. The chain recombines TRBV9 with TRBJ2-7, with 7 bases aligning to TRBD2. With V trimmed by 3 bases and J by 2 bases, 11 bases remained unmatched. Germline values: CDR1 SGDLS, CDR2 YYNGEE. This CDR3 region has 16 residues. The full variable domain, in which reference TRBV9 and TRBJ2-7 provide the parts outside the CDR3, is DSGVTQTPKHLITATGQRVTLRCSPRSGDLSVYWYQQSLDQGLQFLIQYYNGEERAKGNILERFSAQQFPDLHSELNLSSLELGDSALYFCASSARASGNTYEQYFGPGTRLTVT.

For the CDR3, the DNA is TGTGCCAGCAGCCAGGGACTAGCGGACCCCCGGAACGAGCAGTACTTC. Its protein is CASSQGLADPRNEQYF. The V and J genes are TRBV7-2 and TRBJ2-7; 11 bases are shared with TRBD2. Germline V lookup: CDR1 SGHTA, CDR2 FQGNSA. V was clipped by 5 bases and J by 5 bases; unmatched bases: 11. The length of the CDR3 is 16 residues.

The V and J genes are TRBV11-2 and TRBJ1-1; 7 nucleotides match TRBD1. There are 12 residues in the CDR3. Losses at the gene ends were 4 bases for V and 7 bases for J; bases not matched to a gene: 3. CDR1 SGHAT and CDR2 FQNNGV come from the germline V gene. CDR3 sequence (DNA): TGTGCCAGCAGCTCGCAGGGGGGTGAAGCTTTCTTT. Translation gives CASSSQGGEAFF.

The J gene is TRBJ2-1, the V gene TRBV27; TRBD2 matches at 7 bases. The CDR3 length is 16 residues. Per the germline V gene, CDR1 is MNHEY and CDR2 is SMNVEV (reference sequence). V shed 7 bases and J 0 bases; nucleotides not matched to a gene: 9. The CDR3 DNA is TGTGCCAGCAACAACGGGGGGATCAGCTCCTACAATGAGCAGTTCTTC. This sequence encodes CASNNGGISSYNEQFF.

This clone was recorded only once. The chain employs TRBV11-3 and TRBJ1-5; D is undetermined. This CDR3 region has 18 residues. The germline V and J ends were trimmed by 1 base and 0 bases, with 16 bases remaining between them. CDR1 is SGHNT, CDR2 YENEEA, per germline. DNA for the CDR3: TGTGCCAGCAGCTTAGTTCAGGCGACCCCTTATAGCAATCAGCCCCAGCATTTT. Its translation: CASSLVQATPYSNQPQHF.

The chain couples TRBV18 to TRBJ2-7; 8 bases fit TRBD2. The CDR3 length is 16 residues. Germline V gives CDR1 KGHSH, CDR2 LQKENI. The V gene end was trimmed by 8 bases and the J gene end by 4 bases; junction bases not matched to a gene: 16. CDR3 DNA sequence: TGTGCCAGCGTCCTTGGGGGAGCGGGAGAACTTTACGAGCAGTACTTC. This encodes CASVLGGAGELYEQYF.

V usage is TRBV5-6 and J usage is TRBJ2-7, with a tentative D call TRBD2 (5 bases). This CDR3 contains 14 residues. Germline lookup yields CDR1 SGHDT and CDR2 YYEEEE. V shed 6 bases and J shed 5 bases, with 18 bases lying between them. CDR3 residues: CASTFGLGSNEQYF. The CDR3 bases are TGTGCCAGCACCTTTGGACTGGGTTCTAACGAGCAGTACTTC.

The chain has TRBV5-6 and TRBJ1-5; tentative D call: TRBD1 (5 bases). CDR3 length equals 16 residues. Trimming took 5 bases from V and 5 from J, leaving 20 bases between them. From germline, CDR1 is SGHDT and CDR2 YYEEEE. This CDR3 is CASSFFQGVRDQPQHF. The CDR3, as DNA: TGTGCCAGCAGTTTTTTTCAAGGGGTTAGAGATCAGCCCCAGCATTTT.

The chain is built from TRBV4-2 and TRBJ2-2; 10 bases agree with TRBD2. Germline CDR1 is LGHNA and CDR2 is YNFKEQ. The CDR3 has 15 residues. The J segment lost 6 bases and the V segment lost 2 bases, leaving 3 bases of the junction unmatched. For the CDR3, the DNA is TGTGCCAGCAGCCAATCAGCGGGGGGGCCCGGGGAGCTGTTTTTT. Translation gives CASSQSAGGPGELFF.

The J gene is TRBJ1-4, the V gene TRBV9; a weak D match, TRBD1 (5 bases). Germline V CDR1 and CDR2: SGDLS, YYNGEE. The V and J ends lost 6 bases and 0 bases respectively, with 18 bases between them. CDR3 length: 17 residues. For the CDR3, the DNA is TGTGCCAGCAAACCCCAGGGAGGATATGCAACTAATGAAAAACTGTTTTTT. Translation gives CASKPQGGYATNEKLFF.

The chain links TRBV5-6 to TRBJ2-5, with 8 bases matching TRBD1. The CDR3 has 16 residues. Germline V gives CDR1 SGHDT, CDR2 YYEEEE. V was clipped by 1 base and J by 2 bases; unmatched bases: 7. For the CDR3, the DNA is TGTGCCAGCAGCTTGAAATTCCAGGGGGCGCAAGAGACCCAGTACTTC. Protein sequence: CASSLKFQGAQETQYF.

This clone was seen a handful of times. J is TRBJ2-1 and V is TRBV5-1; 8 bases align to TRBD2. The CDR3 runs to 13 residues. Germline V CDR1 and CDR2: SGHRS, YFSETQ. V gave up 5 bases and J gave up 3 bases; unmatched junction bases: 1. Written as DNA, the CDR3 is TGCGCCAGCAGACTAGCGGTCTACAATGAGCAGTTCTTC. Encoded protein: CASRLAVYNEQFF.

The chain links TRBV28 to TRBJ2-1; D is undetermined. Germline V gene lookup returns CDR1 MDHEN and CDR2 SYDVKM. V was trimmed by 7 bases and J by 8 bases, leaving 9 bases between them. CDR3 length equals 11 residues. The CDR3 sequence: CASIRYDEQFF. The DNA for the CDR3 is TGTGCCAGCATCAGATACGATGAGCAGTTCTTC.

The V gene is TRBV14, the J gene TRBJ1-2; D not resolved. Germline loops: CDR1 SGHDN, CDR2 FVKESK. Trimming removed 3 bases from V and 4 bases from J, with 12 bases in between. The CDR3 has 14 residues. The CDR3: CASSHPRYPYGYTF. The CDR3 DNA reads TGTGCCAGCAGCCATCCCCGCTACCCCTATGGCTACACCTTC.

The genes are TRBV28 and TRBJ1-4; D might be TRBD1 (6 bases). Germline CDR1 is MDHEN and CDR2 is SYDVKM. V was pared by 8 bases and J by 5 bases, with 15 bases between. CDR3 length: 14 residues. This CDR3 reads CASGNRETNEKLFF. CDR3 coding DNA: TGTGCCAGCGGTAACAGGGAGACGAATGAAAAACTGTTTTTT.

The chain joins TRBV7-9 to TRBJ2-5; 7 positions agree with TRBD1. This CDR3 is 14 amino acids long. J was trimmed by 2 bases and V by 5 bases; bases with no gene match: 5. Germline V gives CDR1 SEHNR, CDR2 FQNEAQ (reference sequence). CDR3 nucleotides: TGTGCCAGCAGCCCTGGGACAGCTCAAGAGACCCAGTACTTC. Protein: CASSPGTAQETQYF.

This clone has a handful of counts. This sequence joins TRBV5-4 and TRBJ1-1; D remains unclear. The CDR3 length is 13 residues. Germline assignment: CDR1 SGHNT and CDR2 YYREEE (reference sequence). Trimming took off 4 bases at V and 1 base at J, with 8 bases between the two ends. CDR3: CASSKHTNTEAFF. In DNA, the CDR3 is TGTGCCAGCAGCAAACATACGAACACTGAAGCTTTCTTT.